The 30 T cell receptor beta chains below were found in one sample sequenced in a study of T cell repertoires in cytomegalovirus infection. One entry per CDR3 protein results from TCRdb running MiXCR on the reads. Of over 150,000 distinct CDR3 sequences listed, about 15% were seen once; the top ten hold under 30%. Sequencing input: CD8+ T cells from PBMCs. Every receptor here comes from a human donor in good health (CMV status not recorded). Some clones in this sample may be carry-over from other donors' samples.

V gene TRBV6-1 combines with J gene TRBJ2-5; either TRBD1 or TRBD2 may fit D (5 bases each). CDR3 length: 14 amino acids. Germline V gives CDR1 MNHNS, CDR2 SASEGT. The ends were cut back, 6 bases at V and 0 bases at J, with 11 bases in the middle. Written as DNA, the CDR3 is TGTGCCAGCAGCGCAGGGACGAACCAAGAGACCCAGTACTTC. Translated, it gives CASSAGTNQETQYF.

The rearrangement links TRBV2 to TRBJ2-4; D is uncertain. V dropped 3 bases and J dropped 6 bases, with 15 bases sitting between them. Per germline, CDR1 SNHLY and CDR2 FYNNEI. This CDR3 has 15 amino acids. DNA for the CDR3: TGTGCCAGCAGTGATCCCCCGTGGGCCTTAAACATTCAGTACTTC. Its translation is CASSDPPWALNIQYF.

This chain uses TRBV14 with TRBJ1-1; D is unclear. This CDR3 is 15 amino acids long. From germline, CDR1 is SGHDN and CDR2 FVKESK. The ends were cut back, 3 bases at V and 9 bases at J, with 20 bases in the middle. The CDR3 coding sequence is TGTGCCAGCAGCCATCCCCCGACGGGGATCTTGCAAGCTTTCTTT. The encoded protein is CASSHPPTGILQAFF.

This clonotype was seen more than once but under ten times. J is TRBJ2-5 and V is TRBV7-2; 7 positions match TRBD2. The V and J ends lost 6 bases and 4 bases, in that order; junction bases with no gene match: 8. This CDR3 comprises 14 residues. Per the germline V gene, CDR1 is SGHTA and CDR2 is FQGNSA. CDR3 in DNA: TGTGCCAGCAGTCTGAACCGCGGGGGAGAGACCCAGTACTTC. It encodes CASSLNRGGETQYF. Drawing the rest from reference TRBV7-2 and TRBJ2-5, the complete variable domain is GAGVSQSPSNKVTEKGKDVELRCDPISGHTALYWYRQSLGQGLEFLIYFQGNSAPDKSGLPSDRFSAERTGGSVSTLTIQRTQQEDSAVYLCASSLNRGGETQYFGPGTRLLVL.

In this sample, this clonotype turned up a few times. This rearrangement joins TRBV12-3 or TRBV12-4 to TRBJ2-2; 7 positions agree with TRBD1. The V segment lost 2 bases and the J segment 5 bases; nucleotides outside the gene matches: 5. The CDR3 is 15 amino acids. The CDR3 here is CASSLTDRDTGELFF. The CDR3 DNA is TGTGCCAGCAGTTTAACAGACAGGGATACCGGGGAGCTGTTTTTT.

This clonotype has a handful of counts. J is TRBJ2-5 and V is TRBV29-1, with D tentatively TRBD1 or TRBD2 (5 bases each). Germline CDR1 SQVTM, CDR2 ANQGSEA. The CDR3 length is 14 residues. V was pared by 7 bases and J by 1 base, with 16 bases between. The DNA of the CDR3 is TGCAGCGCCAACCGGGACGGACGCCAAGAGACCCAGTACTTC. Protein product: CSANRDGRQETQYF.

This clonotype was counted only a few times. The chain has TRBV10-3 and TRBJ1-1; D not certain. Germline CDR1 is ENHRY and CDR2 is SYGVKD. The CDR3 contains 14 residues. V dropped 2 bases and J dropped 4 bases, with 11 bases sitting between them. CDR3 residues: CAISEAVFGTEAFF. Written as DNA, the CDR3 is TGTGCCATCAGTGAGGCGGTCTTTGGCACTGAAGCTTTCTTT.

The CDR3, as DNA: TGTGCCAGCAGTTTCAGCGGGGCTTACACTGAAGCTTTCTTT. Protein product: CASSFSGAYTEAFF. The chain is built from TRBV12-3 or TRBV12-4 and TRBJ1-1, with a weak D call TRBD1 (5 bases). CDR3 length: 14 residues. Trimming took off 3 bases at V and 3 bases at J, with 11 bases between the two ends.

This clonotype was seen a handful of times. The V gene is TRBV7-9, the J gene TRBJ2-1, with D possibly being TRBD1 or TRBD2 (5 bases each). Trimming cost V 0 bases and J 11 bases, with 8 bases left between them. The CDR3 covers 12 residues. From germline, CDR1 is SEHNR and CDR2 FQNEAQ (reference sequence). CDR3 sequence reads: CASSLAGRKQFF. The CDR3 region has the DNA TGTGCCAGCAGCTTAGCGGGACGGAAGCAGTTCTTC.

This clonotype was counted only a few times. The gene calls are TRBV5-5 and TRBJ2-1; 10 nucleotides match TRBD1. Germline CDR1 reads SGHKS; CDR2 reads YYEKEE (reference sequence). This CDR3 spans 16 amino acids. J gave up 7 bases and V 3 bases, and 10 bases lay outside the gene matches. CDR3 residues: CASSYNDRGLGNEQFF. CDR3 sequence (DNA): TGTGCCAGCAGCTATAACGACAGGGGGCTGGGGAATGAGCAGTTCTTC.

The chain uses TRBV12-5 and TRBJ2-7; maybe TRBD1 (5 bases). Germline assignment: CDR1 LGHNT and CDR2 FRNRAP. The ends were cut back, 3 bases at V and 3 bases at J, with 9 bases in the middle. CDR3 length: 13 residues. CDR3 residues: CASGFGHNYEQYF. The CDR3 nucleotides are TGTGCTAGTGGTTTCGGACACAACTACGAGCAGTACTTC.

This clonotype appeared a few times. V and J are TRBV29-1 and TRBJ2-3; 8 nucleotides agree with TRBD2. Germline V gene data show CDR1 as SQVTM and CDR2 as ANQGSEA. Trimming cost V 7 bases and J 5 bases; bases outside gene matches: 14. The length of the CDR3 is 15 residues. The CDR3 DNA is TGCAGCGCCGAGAGCGGGAGAGAAGCGAGAGATACGCAGTATTTT. Encoded protein: CSAESGREARDTQYF.

The chain couples TRBV20-1 to TRBJ2-7; 9 nucleotides align to TRBD1. The CDR3 runs to 18 residues. Germline values: CDR1 DFQATT, CDR2 SNEGSKA (reference sequence). V gave up 2 bases and J gave up 0 bases; unmatched junction bases: 14. Here the CDR3 DNA reads TGCAGTGCTAGATCGATAGAGGGGACAGGGCGGCCCTCCTACGAGCAGTACTTC. Residues: CSARSIEGTGRPSYEQYF.

The rearrangement links TRBV7-9 to TRBJ1-1; unclear D gene. Germline CDR1 and CDR2: SEHNR and FQNEAQ (reference sequence). Trimming removed 8 bases at V and 6 bases at J, with 10 bases between. The CDR3 length is 11 residues. For the CDR3, the DNA is TGTGCCAGCCTGGGGAATGCTGAAGCTTTCTTT. Protein sequence: CASLGNAEAFF.

This clonotype has just a few counts. This chain uses TRBV6-6 with TRBJ2-2; 7 nucleotides align to TRBD1. Germline V lookup: CDR1 MNHNY, CDR2 SVGAGI (reference sequence). J gave up 3 bases and V 8 bases, and 6 bases lay outside the gene matches. The CDR3 has 14 amino acids. The CDR3 sequence is CASALGQDTGELFF. The CDR3 DNA sequence: TGTGCCAGCGCCCTTGGACAGGACACCGGGGAGCTGTTTTTT.

This clonotype was detected only a few times. The chain recombines TRBV12-3 or TRBV12-4 with TRBJ2-1; 8 bases align to TRBD1. After removal of 2 bases from V and 8 bases from J, the junction contained 11 bases not matched to a gene. CDR3 length: 16 residues. Here the CDR3 DNA reads TGTGCCAGCAGTTTATCGAGGACAGGGAAAAGAGATGAGCAGTTCTTC. Its protein is CASSLSRTGKRDEQFF.

The rearrangement links TRBV12-3 or TRBV12-4 to TRBJ1-1; 7 nucleotides align to TRBD1. V lost 7 bases to trimming and J lost 1 base; unmatched junction nucleotides: 6. This CDR3 has 14 residues. CDR3 bases: TGTGCCAGCACCCCGGGACAGACGAACACTGAAGCTTTCTTT. This translates into CASTPGQTNTEAFF.

V gene TRBV27 combines with J gene TRBJ1-2, with TRBD1 as a possible D gene (5 bases). Trimming shortened V by 6 bases and J by 4 bases, and 15 bases separated the two germline ends. There are 14 residues in the CDR3. Germline CDR1 and CDR2: MNHEY and SMNVEV (reference sequence). The CDR3 region has the DNA TGTGCCAGCAGCGAGGGGAGCCTGAGCTATGGCTACACCTTC. This sequence encodes CASSEGSLSYGYTF.

This clonotype was detected only once. The chain combines TRBV7-6 with TRBJ1-5; D gene unclear. The length of the CDR3 is 13 residues. Trimming pared 2 bases from V and 7 bases from J, leaving 9 bases between. CDR1 SGHVS and CDR2 FNYEAQ come from the germline V gene. CDR3 nucleotide sequence: TGTGCCAGCAGCTTAACGGGTGGGCAGCCCCAGCATTTT. This gives the protein CASSLTGGQPQHF.

This clonotype was observed a handful of times. DNA for the CDR3: TGCAGCGTTGAAATACGGAGTTCTACTTTATCGGGGGCCAACGTCCTGACTTTC. As protein: CSVEIRSSTLSGANVLTF. The rearrangement uses TRBV29-1 and TRBJ2-6; D gene unclear. This CDR3 contains 18 residues. Germline CDR1 and CDR2: SQVTM and ANQGSEA. Between the trimmed V and J ends, which lost 2 bases and 4 bases, there was a span of 21 bases.

This clonotype has a handful of counts. The rearrangement uses TRBV27 and TRBJ1-6; D gene unclear. The CDR3 is made up of 13 amino acids. The germline V and J ends were trimmed by 3 bases and 2 bases, with 2 bases remaining between them. In germline, CDR1 is MNHEY, CDR2 SMNVEV (reference sequence). In DNA, the CDR3 is TGTGCCAGCAGTTTGACCTATAATTCACCCCTCCACTTT. It translates to CASSLTYNSPLHF.

The chain carries TRBV6-2 or TRBV6-3 and TRBJ1-1, with D perhaps matching TRBD1 (5 bases). The CDR3 totals 12 residues. Germline V gene data show CDR1 as MNHEY and CDR2 as SVGEGT. Trimming took 2 bases from V and 8 from J, leaving 9 bases between them. The CDR3 sequence is CASSYISGEAFF. The CDR3 bases are TGTGCCAGCAGTTACATCTCAGGGGAAGCTTTCTTT.

The chain carries TRBV7-9 and TRBJ1-1; weak D call: TRBD1 (6 bases). CDR3 length equals 15 residues. Germline CDR1 and CDR2: SEHNR and FQNEAQ (reference sequence). V gave up 4 bases and J gave up 4 bases, with 16 bases separating them. CDR3 sequence reads: CASSSTRGDTTEAFF. In nucleotides, the CDR3 is TGTGCCAGCAGCTCCACCCGGGGGGACACCACTGAAGCTTTCTTT.

The chain employs TRBV29-1 and TRBJ2-3; possible D gene TRBD2, 5 bases. Germline V gene sequence: CDR1 SQVTM, CDR2 ANQGSEA. V was shortened by 2 bases and J by 5 bases, with 20 bases between the two germline ends. This CDR3 is built from 16 residues. CDR3 DNA: TGCAGCGTTGAAATCTGGTCTGGGCTAGCCGGAGATACGCAGTATTTT. This sequence encodes CSVEIWSGLAGDTQYF.

This clonotype has at least ten counts. V and J are TRBV7-2 and TRBJ2-1, with TRBD1 matching 8 bases. Trimming cost V 3 bases and J 2 bases; bases outside gene matches: 3. Germline V lookup: CDR1 SGHTA, CDR2 FQGNSA. CDR3 length equals 15 residues. The CDR3 spells CASSLDRVAYNEQFF. For the CDR3, the DNA is TGTGCCAGCAGCTTGGACAGGGTGGCCTACAATGAGCAGTTCTTC.

This clonotype occurred a few times. V gene TRBV25-1 combines with J gene TRBJ2-4; perhaps TRBD2 as D (5 bases). Germline V gene lookup returns CDR1 MGHDK and CDR2 SYGVNS. CDR3 length: 15 amino acids. The V end was cut by 0 bases, the J end by 8 bases, with 14 bases between. As DNA, the CDR3 is TGTGCCAGCAGTGAATATTCAGCCGGGAAAGACATTCAGTACTTC. Amino acid sequence: CASSEYSAGKDIQYF.

V and J are TRBV7-2 and TRBJ1-5, with D unresolved. V shed 3 bases and J shed 0 bases, with 6 bases lying between them. Germline CDR1 and CDR2: SGHTA and FQGNSA. This CDR3 comprises 14 residues. In nucleotides, the CDR3 is TGTGCCAGCAGCTTTCGGGATAGCAATCAGCCCCAGCATTTT. This encodes CASSFRDSNQPQHF.

The chain combines TRBV20-1 with TRBJ1-2; D gene uncertain. Germline lookup yields CDR1 DFQATT and CDR2 SNEGSKA (reference sequence). The CDR3 has 15 residues. Trimming stripped 5 bases from V and 4 bases from J, with 20 bases between. The DNA of the CDR3 is TGCAGTGCTTTCTCTTCGATTCGGATCGGCTATGGCTACACCTTC. This translates into CSAFSSIRIGYGYTF.

The chain combines TRBV7-2 with TRBJ2-7; no reliable D call. Germline lookup yields CDR1 SGHTA and CDR2 FQGNSA. V lost 5 bases to trimming and J lost 0 bases, with 14 bases between them. The CDR3 is 15 amino acids. The CDR3 nucleotides read TGTGCCAGCAGCATGGCCGGCCAGAGCTCCTACGAGCAGTACTTC. It encodes CASSMAGQSSYEQYF.

This clonotype came up a few times. This sequence joins TRBV7-7 and TRBJ2-2, with D perhaps TRBD1 or TRBD2 (6 bases each). Germline CDR1 SSHAT, CDR2 FNYEAQ (reference sequence). The CDR3 is 15 amino acids. The V gene lost 0 bases and the J gene lost 4 bases, with 9 bases spanning the gap. The CDR3 region is CASSLAGGSTGELFF. The CDR3 region has the DNA TGTGCCAGCAGCTTAGCGGGGGGCAGCACCGGGGAGCTGTTTTTT.